Sequencing of this T cell receptor (beta chain) was carried out in a study of blood T cell repertoires in COVID-19. The ends were cut back, 2 bases at V and 7 bases at J, with 6 bases in the middle. CDR1 SGHDN and CDR2 FVKESK come from the germline V gene. The CDR3 loop spans 12 amino acids. TCRdb's copy holds only in-frame clones and misses some; the assay was immunoSEQ multiplex PCR. Found here are under 400,000 clones, approximately 89% of them singletons; the top ten hold about 2.1%. Sequencing was performed on PBMCs or T cells enriched from blood (not recorded which). The clonotype originates from a man aged 40-55 years in a cohort exposed to, infected with or recovered from COVID-19 (not recorded which). This chain uses TRBV14 with TRBJ2-4; possibly TRBD1 for D (5 bases). CDR3 loop: CASSQQGNIQYF. The CDR3 DNA sequence: TGTGCCAGCAGCCAACAGGGCAACATTCAGTACTTC.